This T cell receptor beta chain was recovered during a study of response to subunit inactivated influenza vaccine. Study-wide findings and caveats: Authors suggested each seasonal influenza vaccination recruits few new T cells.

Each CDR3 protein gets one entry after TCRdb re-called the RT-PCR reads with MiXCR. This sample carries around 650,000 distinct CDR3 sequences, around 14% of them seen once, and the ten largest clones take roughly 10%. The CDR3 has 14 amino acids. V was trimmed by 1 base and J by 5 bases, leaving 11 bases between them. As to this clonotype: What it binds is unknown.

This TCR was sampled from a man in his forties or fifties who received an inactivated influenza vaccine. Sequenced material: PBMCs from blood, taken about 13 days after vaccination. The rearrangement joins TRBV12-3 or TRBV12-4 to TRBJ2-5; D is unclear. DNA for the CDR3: TGTGCCAGCAGTTTAGATCAGAATGAGGAGACCCAGTACTTC. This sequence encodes CASSLDQNEETQYF.